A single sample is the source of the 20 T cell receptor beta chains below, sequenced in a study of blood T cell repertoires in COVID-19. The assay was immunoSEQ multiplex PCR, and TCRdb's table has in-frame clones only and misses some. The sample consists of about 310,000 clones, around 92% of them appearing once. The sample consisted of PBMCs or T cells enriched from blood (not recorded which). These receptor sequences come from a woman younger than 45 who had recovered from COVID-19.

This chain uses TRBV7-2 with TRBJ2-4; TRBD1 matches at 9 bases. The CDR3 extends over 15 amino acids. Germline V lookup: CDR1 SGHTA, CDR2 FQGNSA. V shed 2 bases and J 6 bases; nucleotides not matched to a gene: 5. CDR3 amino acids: CASSLLTGGRNIQYF. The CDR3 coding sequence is TGTGCCAGCAGCTTACTCACAGGGGGCAGAAACATTCAGTACTTC.

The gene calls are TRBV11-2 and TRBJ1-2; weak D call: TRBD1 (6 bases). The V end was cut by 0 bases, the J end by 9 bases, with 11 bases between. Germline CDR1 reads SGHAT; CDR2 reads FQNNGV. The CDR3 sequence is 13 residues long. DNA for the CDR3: TGTGCCAGCAGCTTAGATCAGGGGCGGAGCTACACCTTC. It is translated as CASSLDQGRSYTF.

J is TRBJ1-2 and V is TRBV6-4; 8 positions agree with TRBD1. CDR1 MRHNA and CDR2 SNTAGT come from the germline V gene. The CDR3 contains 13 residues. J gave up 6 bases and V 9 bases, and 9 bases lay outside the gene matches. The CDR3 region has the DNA TGTGCCAGTCGACAGGGGCTAAGGGATGGCTACACCTTC. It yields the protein CASRQGLRDGYTF.

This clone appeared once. As DNA, the CDR3 is TGTGCCAGCAGTTTACCAGGCTCGTCCCCAACCCCGCTGGATACGCAGTATTTT. The encoded protein is CASSLPGSSPTPLDTQYF. The chain is built from TRBV27 and TRBJ2-3; no definite D call. The CDR3 is made up of 18 amino acids. V was pared by 2 bases and J by 6 bases, with 24 bases between. CDR1 is MNHEY and CDR2 is SMNVEV in the germline V gene (reference sequence).

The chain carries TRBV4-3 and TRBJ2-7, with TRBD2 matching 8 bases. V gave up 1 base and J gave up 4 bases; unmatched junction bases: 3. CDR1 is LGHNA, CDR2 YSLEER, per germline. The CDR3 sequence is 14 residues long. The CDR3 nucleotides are TGCGCCAGCAGCCAAGTACTAGCGGCATACGAGCAGTACTTC. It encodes CASSQVLAAYEQYF.

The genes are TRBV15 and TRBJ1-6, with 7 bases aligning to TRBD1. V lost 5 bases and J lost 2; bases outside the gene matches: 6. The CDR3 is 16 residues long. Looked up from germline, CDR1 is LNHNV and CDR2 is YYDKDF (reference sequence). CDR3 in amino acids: CATSRDSGPYNSPLHF. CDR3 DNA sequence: TGTGCCACCAGCCGGGACAGTGGGCCCTATAATTCACCCCTCCACTTT.

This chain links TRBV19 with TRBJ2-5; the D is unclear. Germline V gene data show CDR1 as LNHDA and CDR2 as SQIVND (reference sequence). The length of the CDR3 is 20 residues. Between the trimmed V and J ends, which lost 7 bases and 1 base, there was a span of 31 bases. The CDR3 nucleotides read TGTGCCAGTACCGCCGGCTATGGGTTTACGGAGTTCGAGACCCAAGAGACCCAGTACTTC. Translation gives CASTAGYGFTEFETQETQYF.

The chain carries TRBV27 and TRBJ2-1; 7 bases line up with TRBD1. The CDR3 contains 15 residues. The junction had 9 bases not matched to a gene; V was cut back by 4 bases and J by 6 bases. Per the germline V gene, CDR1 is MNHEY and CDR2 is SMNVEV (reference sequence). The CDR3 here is CASSSAQWDSNEQFF. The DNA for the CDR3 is TGTGCCAGCAGTTCCGCCCAATGGGACAGCAATGAGCAGTTCTTC.

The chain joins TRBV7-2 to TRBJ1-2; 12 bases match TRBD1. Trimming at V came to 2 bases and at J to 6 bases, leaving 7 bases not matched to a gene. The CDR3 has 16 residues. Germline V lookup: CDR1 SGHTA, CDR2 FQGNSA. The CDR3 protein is CASSLSGTGGRDGYTF. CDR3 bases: TGTGCCAGCAGCTTAAGTGGGACAGGGGGCCGCGATGGCTACACCTTC.

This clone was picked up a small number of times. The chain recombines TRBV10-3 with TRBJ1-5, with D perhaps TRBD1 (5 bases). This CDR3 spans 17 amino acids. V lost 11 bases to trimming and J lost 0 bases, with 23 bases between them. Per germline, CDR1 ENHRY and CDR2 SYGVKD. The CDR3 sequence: CAATDGGSGSSNQPQHF. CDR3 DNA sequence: TGTGCCGCCACGGACGGGGGAAGTGGGAGTAGCAATCAGCCCCAGCATTTT.

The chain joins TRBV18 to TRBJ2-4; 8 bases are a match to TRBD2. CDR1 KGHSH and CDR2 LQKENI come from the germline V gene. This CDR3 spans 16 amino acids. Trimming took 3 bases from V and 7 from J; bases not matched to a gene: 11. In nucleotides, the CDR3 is TGTGCCAGCTCACCCCCGGGACTAGTCGGGACGAACATTCAGTACTTC. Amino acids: CASSPPGLVGTNIQYF. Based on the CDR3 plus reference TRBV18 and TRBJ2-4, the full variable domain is NAGVMQNPRHLVRRRGQEARLRCSPMKGHSHVYWYRQLPEEGLKFMVYLQKENIIDESGMPKERFSAEFPKEGPSILRIQQVVRGDSAAYFCASSPPGLVGTNIQYFGAGTRLSVL.

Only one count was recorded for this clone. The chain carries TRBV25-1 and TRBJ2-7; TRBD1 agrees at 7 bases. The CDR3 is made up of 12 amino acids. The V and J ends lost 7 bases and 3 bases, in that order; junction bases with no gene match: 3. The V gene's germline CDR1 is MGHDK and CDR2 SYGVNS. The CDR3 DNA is TGTGCCAGCACGGCAGGGGGCTACGAGCAGTACTTC. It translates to CASTAGGYEQYF.

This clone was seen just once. The CDR3 region has the DNA TGTGCCAGCAGCCAAGTTCCTGCAGACAATGAGCAGTTCTTC. Translating it yields CASSQVPADNEQFF. This sequence joins TRBV4-2 and TRBJ2-1; D is unresolved. Per the germline V gene, CDR1 is LGHNA and CDR2 is YNFKEQ. V was trimmed by 1 base and J by 5 bases, leaving 9 bases between them. The CDR3 is 14 residues long.

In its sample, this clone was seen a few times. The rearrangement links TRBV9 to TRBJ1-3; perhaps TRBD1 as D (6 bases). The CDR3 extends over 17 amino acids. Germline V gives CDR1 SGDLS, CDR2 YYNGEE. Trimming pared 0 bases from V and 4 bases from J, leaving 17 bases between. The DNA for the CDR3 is TGTGCCAGCAGCGTAGAACCCTCTTTGGGGGCGGGAAACACCATATATTTT. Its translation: CASSVEPSLGAGNTIYF.

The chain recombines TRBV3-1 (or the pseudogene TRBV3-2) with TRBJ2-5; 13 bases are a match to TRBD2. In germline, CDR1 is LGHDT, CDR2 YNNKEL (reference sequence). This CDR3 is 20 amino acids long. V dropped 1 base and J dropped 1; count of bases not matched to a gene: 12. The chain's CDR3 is CASSQAYPGLAGSIQETQYF. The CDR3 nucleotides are TGTGCCAGCAGCCAAGCTTATCCGGGACTAGCGGGAAGCATCCAAGAGACCCAGTACTTC.

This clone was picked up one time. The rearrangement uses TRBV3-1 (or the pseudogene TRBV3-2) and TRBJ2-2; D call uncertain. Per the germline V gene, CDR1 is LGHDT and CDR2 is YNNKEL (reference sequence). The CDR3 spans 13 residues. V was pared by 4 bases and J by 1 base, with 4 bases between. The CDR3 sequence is CASSLKNTGELFF. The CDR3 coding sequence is TGTGCCAGCAGCCTTAAGAACACCGGGGAGCTGTTTTTT.

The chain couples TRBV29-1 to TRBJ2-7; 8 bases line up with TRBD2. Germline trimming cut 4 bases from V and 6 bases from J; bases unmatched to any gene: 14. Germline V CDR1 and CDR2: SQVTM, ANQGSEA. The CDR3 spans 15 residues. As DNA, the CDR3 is TGCAGCGTTGGGGCCCCAGAGGCGGGGGGTCCCGAGCAGTACTTC. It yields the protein CSVGAPEAGGPEQYF.

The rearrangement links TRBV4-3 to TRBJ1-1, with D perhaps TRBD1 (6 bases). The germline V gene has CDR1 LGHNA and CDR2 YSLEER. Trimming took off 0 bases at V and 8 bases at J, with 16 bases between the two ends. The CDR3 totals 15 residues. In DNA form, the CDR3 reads TGCGCCAGCAGCCAAGAAGGGGTCGGGGGGACAGAAGCTTTCTTT. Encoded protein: CASSQEGVGGTEAFF.

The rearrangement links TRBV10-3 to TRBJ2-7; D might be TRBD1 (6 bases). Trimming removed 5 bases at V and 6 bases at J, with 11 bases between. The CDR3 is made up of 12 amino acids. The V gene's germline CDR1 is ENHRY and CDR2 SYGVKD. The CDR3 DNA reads TGTGCCATCAGTCTATTGACAGGCGAGCAGTACTTC. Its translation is CAISLLTGEQYF.

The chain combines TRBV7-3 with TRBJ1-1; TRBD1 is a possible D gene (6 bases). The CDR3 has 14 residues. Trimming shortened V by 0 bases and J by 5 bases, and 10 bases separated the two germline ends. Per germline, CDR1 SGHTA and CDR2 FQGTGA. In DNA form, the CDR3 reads TGTGCCAGCAGCTTAACGTCAACAGGGACTGAAGCTTTCTTT. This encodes CASSLTSTGTEAFF.